This T cell receptor beta chain was captured in a study of T cells in Graves' hyperthyroidism and ophthalmopathy. This clonotype was detected many times. J lost 3 bases, V lost 6 bases, and 4 bases had no gene match. The CDR3 loop spans 13 amino acids. Amplification of TCR beta CDR3 regions used RNA as the template. First-round RT-PCR of the TCR CDR3 relied on the HTBI primer set. From the multiplex PCR reads, TCRdb called clonotypes with MiXCR, one entry per CDR3 protein. The sample records 400,000 to 550,000 distinct CDR3 sequences, roughly 25% being singletons. Sequencing used blood. The source of this sequence is a woman in her 30s with Graves' ophthalmopathy. The chain joins TRBV12-3 or TRBV12-4 to TRBJ1-2; TRBD1 matches 7 bases. CDR3 coding DNA: TGTGCCAGCAGCTGGGACAGCTACTATGGCTACACCTTC. Its translation is CASSWDSYYGYTF.